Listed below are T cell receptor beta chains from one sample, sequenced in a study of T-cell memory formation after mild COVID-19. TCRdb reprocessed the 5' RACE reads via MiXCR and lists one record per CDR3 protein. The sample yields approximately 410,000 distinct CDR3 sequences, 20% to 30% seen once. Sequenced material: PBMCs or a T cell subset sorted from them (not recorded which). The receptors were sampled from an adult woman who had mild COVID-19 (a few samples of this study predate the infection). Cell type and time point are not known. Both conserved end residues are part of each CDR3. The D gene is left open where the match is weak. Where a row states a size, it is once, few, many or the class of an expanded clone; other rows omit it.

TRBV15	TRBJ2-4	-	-	CATSRDSQPPKNIQYF	TGTGCCACCAGCAGAGATTCCCAGCCTCCCAAAAACATTCAGTACTTC
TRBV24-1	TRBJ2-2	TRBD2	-	CATSDFESAGVGELFF	TGTGCCACCAGTGATTTCGAAAGCGCGGGAGTCGGGGAGCTGTTTTTT
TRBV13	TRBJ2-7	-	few	CASSPTGTPAREQYF	TGTGCCAGCAGCCCCACAGGGACCCCAGCCCGCGAGCAGTACTTC
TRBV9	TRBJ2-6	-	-	CASSPSGSGANVLTF	TGTGCCAGCAGCCCTTCCGGCTCTGGGGCCAACGTCCTGACTTTC
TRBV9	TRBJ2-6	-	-	CASSAGPTGANVLTF	TGTGCCAGCAGCGCCGGGCCAACTGGGGCCAACGTCCTGACTTTC
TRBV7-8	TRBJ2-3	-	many	CASSLVGDSYTQYF	TGTGCCAGCAGCTTAGTGGGGGACTCATATACGCAGTATTTT
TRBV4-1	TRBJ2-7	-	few	CASSPLNSGTPFYEQYF	TGCGCCAGCAGCCCCTTGAACTCCGGGACACCCTTCTACGAGCAGTACTTC
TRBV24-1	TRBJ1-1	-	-	CATSGVGDTEAFF	TGTGCCACCAGTGGTGTAGGGGACACTGAAGCTTTCTTT
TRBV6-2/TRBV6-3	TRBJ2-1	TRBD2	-	CASSYTKGLSGSYNEQFF	TGTGCCAGCAGTTACACCAAGGGACTTAGCGGGAGTTACAATGAGCAGTTCTTC
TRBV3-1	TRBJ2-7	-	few	CASSQREGQTYEQYF	TGTGCCAGCAGCCAGAGGGAGGGACAGACCTACGAGCAGTACTTC
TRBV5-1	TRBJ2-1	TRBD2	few	CASSLDPAGGYIGYNEQFF	TGCGCCAGCAGCTTGGATCCAGCGGGAGGTTATATCGGCTACAATGAGCAGTTCTTC
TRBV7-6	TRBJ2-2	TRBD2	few	CASSAALAGANTGELFF	TGTGCCAGCAGCGCCGCTCTAGCGGGGGCGAACACCGGGGAGCTGTTTTTT
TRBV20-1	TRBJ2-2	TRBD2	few	CSAREGLAGDTGELFF	TGCAGTGCTAGAGAGGGACTAGCGGGGGACACCGGGGAGCTGTTTTTT
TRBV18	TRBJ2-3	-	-	CASSPSYLESDTQYF	TGTGCCAGCTCACCTTCTTATCTGGAATCGGATACGCAGTATTTT
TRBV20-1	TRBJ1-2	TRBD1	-	CSAASQGKYDGYTF	TGCAGTGCGGCATCACAGGGGAAATATGATGGCTACACCTTC
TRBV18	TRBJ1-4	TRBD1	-	CASSRNRGSTNEKLFF	TGTGCCAGCTCACGTAACAGGGGCTCAACTAATGAAAAACTGTTTTTT
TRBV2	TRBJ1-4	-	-	CASSEQGKGKLFF	TGTGCCAGCAGTGAACAGGGCAAAGGGAAACTGTTTTTT
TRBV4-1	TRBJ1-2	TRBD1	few	CASSQAPTGGDYGYTF	TGCGCCAGCAGCCAAGCCCCCACAGGGGGCGACTATGGCTACACCTTC
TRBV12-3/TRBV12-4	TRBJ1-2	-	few	CASSLGGRGGYTF	TGTGCCAGCAGTTTAGGGGGGCGTGGGGGCTACACCTTC
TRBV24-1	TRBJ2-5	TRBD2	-	CATSDPAASGGRKTQYF	TGTGCCACCAGTGATCCTGCGGCTAGCGGGGGTCGTAAGACCCAGTACTTC
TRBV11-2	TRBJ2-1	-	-	CASSSPGTLNEQFF	TGTGCCAGCAGTTCCCCCGGGACACTGAATGAGCAGTTCTTC
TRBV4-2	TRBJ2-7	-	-	CASSQEGMEDEQYF	TGTGCCAGCAGCCAAGAAGGGATGGAGGACGAGCAGTACTTC
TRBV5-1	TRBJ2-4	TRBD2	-	CASSPAGGKNIQYF	TGCGCCAGCAGCCCAGCGGGAGGAAAAAACATTCAGTACTTC
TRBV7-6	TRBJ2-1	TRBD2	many	CASSWGLAGAYNEQFF	TGTGCCAGCAGCTGGGGACTAGCGGGGGCGTACAATGAGCAGTTCTTC
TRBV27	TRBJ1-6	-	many	CASSLRGASYNSPLHF	TGTGCCAGCAGTTTACGGGGGGCCTCCTATAATTCACCCCTCCACTTT
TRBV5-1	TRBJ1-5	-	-	CASSPDSPNQPQHF	TGCGCCAGCAGCCCGGACAGCCCTAATCAGCCCCAGCATTTT
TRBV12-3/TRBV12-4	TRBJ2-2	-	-	CASSPLLRGELFF	TGTGCCAGCAGTCCGTTGTTGCGGGGGGAGCTGTTTTTT
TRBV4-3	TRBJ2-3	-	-	CASSQDTTVPTDTQYF	TGCGCCAGCAGCCAAGATACAACTGTCCCCACAGATACGCAGTATTTT
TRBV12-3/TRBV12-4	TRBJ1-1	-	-	CASSFKVNTEAFF	TGTGCCAGCAGTTTTAAGGTGAACACTGAAGCTTTCTTT
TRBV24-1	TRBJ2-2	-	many	CATSALDGNTGELFF	TGTGCCACCAGTGCTCTGGACGGAAACACCGGGGAGCTGTTTTTT
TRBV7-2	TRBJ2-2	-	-	CASSLRGRVVAGELFF	TGTGCCAGCAGCCTGAGGGGCCGGGTAGTCGCCGGGGAGCTGTTTTTT
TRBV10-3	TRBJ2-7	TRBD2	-	CAISEPTSGWGYEQYF	TGTGCCATCAGTGAGCCGACTAGCGGGTGGGGCTACGAGCAGTACTTC
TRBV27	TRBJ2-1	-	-	CASSRIVGRFEQFF	TGTGCCAGCAGCCGGATCGTGGGGCGTTTTGAGCAGTTCTTC
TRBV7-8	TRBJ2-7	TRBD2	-	CASSLRAGGFSYEQYF	TGTGCCAGCAGCTTACGAGCGGGAGGATTCTCCTACGAGCAGTACTTC
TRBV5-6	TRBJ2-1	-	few	CASSPRLGDPYNEQFF	TGTGCCAGCAGCCCGCGGCTAGGGGATCCCTACAATGAGCAGTTCTTC